One and the same sample provided the 29 T cell receptor beta chains below, sequenced in a study of blood T cell repertoires in COVID-19. The method was immunoSEQ multiplex PCR; TCRdb's version includes in-frame clones alone and lacks a portion of them. The sample holds around 70,000 clones, roughly 86% seen once. Sample: peripheral blood. Receptors were obtained from a man aged 70 or older with acute or convalescent COVID-19.

This chain joins TRBV2 and TRBJ2-7, with 9 bases matching TRBD1. CDR3 length: 14 amino acids. The J segment lost 7 bases and the V segment lost 6 bases, leaving 10 bases of the junction unmatched. Germline V gene lookup returns CDR1 SNHLY and CDR2 FYNNEI. As DNA, the CDR3 is TGTGCCAGCAGCCGGGACAGGGAGCGTCGGGAGCAGTACTTC. Encoded protein: CASSRDRERREQYF.

This clone was picked up a small number of times. The chain uses TRBV7-3 and TRBJ2-3, with TRBD1 as a possible D gene (5 bases). The length of the CDR3 is 13 residues. The germline V gene has CDR1 SGHTA and CDR2 FQGTGA. V was clipped by 3 bases and J by 4 bases, with 8 bases between them. CDR3 sequence reads: CASSFLGADTQYF. CDR3 nucleotides: TGTGCCAGCAGCTTTCTAGGGGCAGATACGCAGTATTTT.

The chain is built from TRBV3-1 (or the pseudogene TRBV3-2) and TRBJ1-1; 8 nucleotides agree with TRBD1. Germline values: CDR1 LGHDT, CDR2 YNNKEL (reference sequence). J was trimmed by 2 bases and V by 4 bases; bases with no gene match: 3. This CDR3 is built from 14 residues. This chain's CDR3 is CASSLGQGNTEAFF. The DNA for the CDR3 is TGTGCCAGCAGCCTCGGACAGGGAAACACTGAAGCTTTCTTT.

This chain links TRBV5-1 with TRBJ2-2, with no clear D. Germline V lookup: CDR1 SGHRS, CDR2 YFSETQ. The CDR3 covers 15 residues. Between the trimmed V and J ends, which lost 4 bases and 7 bases, there was a span of 17 bases. CDR3 DNA: TGCGCCAGCAGCCTCCCGGCCCTCCGAGGCGGGGAGCTGTTTTTT. Translation: CASSLPALRGGELFF.

V and J are TRBV29-1 and TRBJ1-1, with a possible D match to TRBD1 (6 bases). Germline V gene lookup returns CDR1 SQVTM and CDR2 ANQGSEA. The V gene lost 1 base and the J gene lost 1 base, with 13 bases spanning the gap. The CDR3 sequence is 15 residues long. The CDR3 reads CSVEAPTGKNTEAFF. The CDR3, as DNA: TGCAGCGTTGAAGCCCCCACAGGGAAGAACACTGAAGCTTTCTTT. The full variable domain, completed using reference TRBV29-1 and TRBJ1-1, is SAVISQKPSRDICQRGTSLTIQCQVDSQVTMMFWYRQQPGQSLTLIATANQGSEATYESGFVIDKFPISRPNLTFSTLTVSNMSPEDSSIYLCSVEAPTGKNTEAFFGQGTRLTVV.

CDR3 residues: CASSPGGQGSNQPQHF. The DNA of the CDR3 is TGCGCCAGCAGCCCCGGGGGACAGGGTAGCAATCAGCCCCAGCATTTT. The chain recombines TRBV5-1 with TRBJ1-5; 9 positions match TRBD1. With 4 bases clipped from V and 0 bases from J, the junction kept 5 bases outside the gene matches. In germline, CDR1 is SGHRS, CDR2 YFSETQ. This CDR3 comprises 16 residues.

This clone was picked up one time. The chain couples TRBV28 to TRBJ2-2; 7 nucleotides line up with TRBD1. Germline assignment: CDR1 MDHEN and CDR2 SYDVKM. The ends lost 2 bases at V and 3 bases at J; junction bases unmatched: 6. The length of the CDR3 is 16 residues. The CDR3 loop is CASSLGSGTDTGELFF. CDR3 in DNA: TGTGCCAGCAGTTTAGGGTCCGGGACAGACACCGGGGAGCTGTTTTTT.

The chain couples TRBV6-2 or TRBV6-3 to TRBJ1-4, with D possibly being TRBD1 (5 bases). The V and J ends lost 5 bases and 10 bases respectively, with 8 bases between them. Germline V gene sequence: CDR1 MNHEY, CDR2 SVGEGT. CDR3 size: 11 residues. Written as DNA, the CDR3 is TGTGCCAGCAGTGCCGGGGGAAAACTGTTTTTT. It specifies CASSAGGKLFF.

This clone was seen ten or more times. The chain combines TRBV10-3 with TRBJ2-6; D might be TRBD1 (6 bases). Germline loops: CDR1 ENHRY, CDR2 SYGVKD. V was cut by 10 bases and J by 0 bases, with 22 bases left in between. This CDR3 contains 18 residues. CDR3 nucleotide sequence: TGTGCCACCCGGGACATTAATAGGGGCAGCTCTGGGGCCAACGTCCTGACTTTC. This gives the protein CATRDINRGSSGANVLTF.

The rearrangement uses TRBV28 and TRBJ2-7; D unresolved. The CDR3 totals 13 residues. The ends were cut back, 8 bases at V and 0 bases at J, with 11 bases in the middle. Germline CDR1 is MDHEN and CDR2 is SYDVKM. CDR3 sequence (DNA): TGTGCCAGCTTACAACGAAACTCCTACGAGCAGTACTTC. It encodes CASLQRNSYEQYF.

CDR3 sequence: CASSLTGGGTEAFF. As DNA, the CDR3 is TGTGCCAGCAGCTTAACAGGGGGAGGGACTGAAGCTTTCTTT. This chain links TRBV5-4 with TRBJ1-1, with 8 nucleotides matching TRBD1. V was clipped by 2 bases and J by 5 bases; unmatched bases: 5. CDR1 and CDR2 (germline): SGHNT, YYREEE (reference sequence). The CDR3 consists of 14 residues.

The V gene is TRBV7-3, the J gene TRBJ1-1; 8 positions match TRBD1. Per the germline V gene, CDR1 is SGHTA and CDR2 is FQGTGA. Germline trimming cut 5 bases from V and 7 bases from J; bases unmatched to any gene: 9. The CDR3 is 14 residues long. The CDR3 protein is CASSQGAGSIEAFF. Written as DNA, the CDR3 is TGTGCCAGCAGCCAGGGGGCAGGATCGATTGAAGCTTTCTTT.

The gene calls are TRBV10-3 and TRBJ1-2; no clear D. This CDR3 contains 13 residues. V was cut by 6 bases and J by 1 base, with 9 bases left in between. Germline V gene lookup returns CDR1 ENHRY and CDR2 SYGVKD. CDR3 DNA: TGTGCCATCAGCATCCTAGGTAACTATGGCTACACCTTC. It codes for CAISILGNYGYTF.

The chain joins TRBV29-1 to TRBJ2-5; the D gene is possibly TRBD2 (6 bases). CDR1 SQVTM and CDR2 ANQGSEA come from the germline V gene. Trimming took off 6 bases at V and 5 bases at J, with 22 bases between the two ends. The CDR3 consists of 15 residues. Here the CDR3 reads CSVNPGGPLGETQYF. CDR3 in DNA: TGCAGCGTCAACCCCGGGGGACCACTAGGGGAGACCCAGTACTTC.

CDR3 region: CASRGAGVPYEQYF. The CDR3 DNA follows: TGTGCCAGCCGGGGGGCGGGAGTGCCCTACGAGCAGTACTTC. The chain is built from TRBV7-9 and TRBJ2-7; TRBD2 is a possible D gene (7 bases). Deletions cut 8 bases from V and 2 bases from J, with 16 bases between. There are 14 residues in the CDR3. Germline CDR1 reads SEHNR; CDR2 reads FQNEAQ (reference sequence).

This chain's CDR3 is CASRPGGASNQPQHF. CDR3 DNA sequence: TGCGCCAGCAGGCCGGGGGGGGCGAGCAATCAGCCCCAGCATTTT. V is TRBV10-1 and J is TRBJ1-5; maybe TRBD1 (6 bases). Germline lookup yields CDR1 WNHNN and CDR2 SYGVQD (reference sequence). CDR3 length equals 15 residues. The V and J ends lost 6 bases and 1 base respectively, with 13 bases between them.

The chain has TRBV2 and TRBJ1-1; D unresolved. The CDR3 sequence is 13 residues long. Trimming took 6 bases from V and 0 from J, leaving 8 bases between them. Germline V gene sequence: CDR1 SNHLY, CDR2 FYNNEI. CDR3 nucleotide sequence: TGTGCCAGCAGAGATACAGTGAACACTGAAGCTTTCTTT. It encodes CASRDTVNTEAFF.

The chain employs TRBV20-1 and TRBJ1-1, with D unresolved. CDR1 and CDR2 from the germline V gene are DFQATT and SNEGSKA (reference sequence). Between the trimmed V and J ends, which lost 6 bases and 5 bases, there was a span of 10 bases. The CDR3 is 11 residues long. The CDR3 nucleotides are TGCAGTGCCAAACTAGGGACTGAAGCTTTCTTT. This sequence encodes CSAKLGTEAFF.

The V and J genes are TRBV28 and TRBJ2-6, with D possibly TRBD2 on 6 matching bases. Trimming removed 5 bases at V and 1 base at J, with 6 bases between. The CDR3 consists of 14 residues. From germline, CDR1 is MDHEN and CDR2 SYDVKM. The CDR3 sequence is CASSGRSGANVLTF. In DNA form, the CDR3 reads TGTGCCAGCAGTGGGAGGTCTGGGGCCAACGTCCTGACTTTC.

V and J are TRBV9 and TRBJ1-1; 12 nucleotides line up with TRBD1. CDR1 SGDLS and CDR2 YYNGEE come from the germline V gene. V trimming: 7 bases; J trimming: 6 bases; junction bases outside the gene matches: 19. The CDR3 loop spans 18 amino acids. CDR3 amino acids: CASPEGGQGAASLSEAFF. CDR3 nucleotide sequence: TGTGCCAGCCCAGAAGGGGGACAGGGGGCGGCGTCGCTCTCTGAAGCTTTCTTT.

J is TRBJ2-1 and V is TRBV6-6, with 7 bases that match TRBD2. V dropped 0 bases and J dropped 6; count of bases not matched to a gene: 8. The CDR3 totals 16 residues. Germline loops: CDR1 MNHNY, CDR2 SVGAGI (reference sequence). CDR3 in DNA: TGTGCCAGCAGTTACTCGGGTCTAGCGGCTCTCAATGAGCAGTTCTTC. Amino acids: CASSYSGLAALNEQFF.

This rearrangement joins TRBV6-2 or TRBV6-3 to TRBJ1-5; 8 nucleotides agree with TRBD1. Trimming at V came to 6 bases and at J to 3 bases, leaving 13 bases not matched to a gene. The V gene's germline CDR1 is MNHEY and CDR2 SVGEGT. This CDR3 is 17 amino acids long. The CDR3 sequence: CASSRETGAPINQPQHF. CDR3 in DNA: TGTGCCAGCAGCCGGGAGACAGGGGCGCCGATCAATCAGCCCCAGCATTTT.

The chain recombines TRBV7-3 with TRBJ2-2; the match to TRBD2 covers 9 bases. Germline V gene lookup returns CDR1 SGHTA and CDR2 FQGTGA. With 5 bases clipped from V and 5 bases from J, the junction kept 6 bases outside the gene matches. CDR3 length equals 15 residues. The CDR3 DNA sequence: TGTGCCAGCAGCCCAGCGCTAGCGGGGACCGGGGAGCTGTTTTTT. Its protein product is CASSPALAGTGELFF.

This chain uses TRBV14 with TRBJ2-2; TRBD1 is a possible D gene (6 bases). The germline gives CDR1 SGHDN, CDR2 FVKESK. The CDR3 runs 16 residues. Deletions cut 4 bases from V and 4 bases from J, with 16 bases between. CDR3 region: CASSPDRPLSTGELFF. Here the CDR3 DNA reads TGTGCCAGCAGCCCCGACAGGCCTCTTAGCACCGGGGAGCTGTTTTTT.

This chain joins TRBV10-2 and TRBJ2-7; the match to TRBD2 covers 9 bases. The CDR3 has 15 residues. V was pared by 5 bases and J by 7 bases, with 12 bases of the junction left unmatched. Germline V gives CDR1 WSHSY, CDR2 SAAADI. CDR3 amino acids: CASSPEAGGAGEQYF. The DNA for the CDR3 is TGCGCCAGCAGTCCTGAAGCGGGAGGAGCAGGAGAGCAGTACTTC.

The rearrangement joins TRBV24-1 to TRBJ2-1; 8 bases line up with TRBD2. The CDR3 length is 15 residues. The V gene's germline CDR1 is KGHDR and CDR2 SFDVKD. With 1 base clipped from V and 6 bases from J, the junction kept 4 bases outside the gene matches. In DNA, the CDR3 is TGTGCCACCAGTGATTTTACCGGGAGGGTCAATGAGCAGTTCTTC. Translation gives CATSDFTGRVNEQFF.

The V and J genes are TRBV27 and TRBJ1-3; 7 bases map to TRBD1. This CDR3 spans 15 amino acids. J gave up 0 bases and V 5 bases, and 4 bases lay outside the gene matches. Germline V gene data show CDR1 as MNHEY and CDR2 as SMNVEV (reference sequence). The CDR3 sequence: CASSRQGISGNTIYF. The DNA of the CDR3 is TGTGCCAGCAGTCGACAGGGAATCTCTGGAAACACCATATATTTT.

This chain links TRBV2 with TRBJ2-1; D may be TRBD2 (6 bases). CDR1 is SNHLY and CDR2 is FYNNEI in the germline V gene. V was cut by 9 bases and J by 0 bases, with 12 bases left in between. The CDR3 is 14 amino acids. The CDR3 is CASNSGLSYNEQFF. The CDR3 bases are TGTGCCAGTAATAGCGGACTCTCCTACAATGAGCAGTTCTTC.

This sequence joins TRBV12-3 or TRBV12-4 and TRBJ2-7; 7 bases fit TRBD1. The junction had 13 bases not matched to a gene; V was cut back by 11 bases and J by 6 bases. The length of the CDR3 is 13 residues. The CDR3 region has the DNA TGTGCCGGACGACAGGGTCAATCGGGCGAGCAGTACTTC. Translated, it gives CAGRQGQSGEQYF.